The 20 T cell receptor beta chains in this list originate from one sample, sequenced in a study of beta chain features in type 1 diabetes. Of the isolated RNA, all was reverse transcribed, and so the sequenced material was expressed TCRB transcripts. TCRdb keeps only in-frame clones here, not all; method: immunoSEQ multiplex PCR. The sample lists hundreds of thousands of clones; 11% were seen once. Sequenced input: naive CD4+ T cells from blood. The receptors stem from a woman aged 25 to 39 in good health.

This clone was recorded a few times. CDR3: CASSYVGLSTDTQYF. As DNA, the CDR3 is TGTGCCAGCAGTTACGTTGGACTCAGCACAGATACGCAGTATTTT. The V call is TRBV6-6, the J call TRBJ2-3; TRBD2 might be the D (5 bases). The V gene's germline CDR1 is MNHNY and CDR2 SVGAGI (reference sequence). V lost 2 bases and J 0 bases, leaving 9 bases between the germline ends. The CDR3 runs to 15 residues.

This clone has a handful of counts. V and J are TRBV4-3 and TRBJ1-2, with D perhaps TRBD1 (6 bases). CDR1 LGHNA and CDR2 YSLEER come from the germline V gene. The CDR3 consists of 14 residues. V shed 0 bases and J shed 8 bases, with 13 bases lying between them. The CDR3 loop is CASSQDNRVGGYTF. As DNA, the CDR3 is TGCGCCAGCAGCCAAGACAACAGGGTCGGAGGCTACACCTTC.

A few counts support this clone. The chain carries TRBV10-3 and TRBJ2-4; 9 bases agree with TRBD1. This CDR3 is built from 15 residues. The V and J ends lost 2 bases and 8 bases, in that order; junction bases with no gene match: 7. The germline V gene has CDR1 ENHRY and CDR2 SYGVKD. CDR3 residues: CAISEQRQGVDIQYF. The CDR3 nucleotides read TGTGCCATCAGTGAGCAACGACAGGGGGTGGACATTCAGTACTTC.

This clone was seen a few times. The V call is TRBV5-4, the J call TRBJ1-1; D is possibly TRBD1 (5 bases). Germline V gene lookup returns CDR1 SGHNT and CDR2 YYREEE (reference sequence). This CDR3 is built from 15 residues. V was shortened by 3 bases and J by 2 bases, with 14 bases between the two germline ends. CDR3 protein: CASSSKTDANTEAFF. The CDR3 coding sequence is TGTGCCAGCAGCTCGAAGACAGACGCCAACACTGAAGCTTTCTTT.

The chain is built from TRBV5-4 and TRBJ2-3; 8 positions match TRBD2. This CDR3 has 15 residues. Losses at the gene ends were 8 bases for V and 5 bases for J; bases not matched to a gene: 13. Germline CDR1 SGHNT, CDR2 YYREEE (reference sequence). The CDR3 sequence is CASNPPNGRGDTQYF. The CDR3 coding sequence is TGTGCCAGTAATCCGCCGAACGGGAGGGGAGATACGCAGTATTTT. Looking up the rest from reference TRBV5-4 and TRBJ2-3 gives the full variable domain: ETGVTQSPTHLIKTRGQQVTLRCSSQSGHNTVSWYQQALGQGPQFIFQYYREEENGRGNFPPRFSGLQFPNYSSELNVNALELDDSALYLCASNPPNGRGDTQYFGPGTRLTVL.

The chain employs TRBV9 and TRBJ1-2; 9 bases fit TRBD1. The CDR3 sequence is 14 residues long. CDR1 is SGDLS and CDR2 is YYNGEE in the germline V gene. The V gene end was trimmed by 2 bases and the J gene end by 6 bases; junction bases not matched to a gene: 5. CDR3 coding DNA: TGTGCCAGCAGCGTTTGGACAGGGGCGAATGGCTACACCTTC. Residues: CASSVWTGANGYTF.

The CDR3 DNA follows: TGTGCCTGGAGTACCGGGACAGTGGGGTGGGGTGGCTACACCTTC. Encoded protein: CAWSTGTVGWGGYTF. V and J are TRBV30 and TRBJ1-2, with 7 bases aligning to TRBD1. This CDR3 is built from 15 residues. Looked up from germline, CDR1 is GTSNPN and CDR2 is SVGIG (reference sequence). J was trimmed by 7 bases and V by 2 bases; bases with no gene match: 13.

The CDR3: CASSAGTSGTPYEQYF. In DNA form, the CDR3 reads TGTGCCAGCAGCGCAGGGACTAGCGGAACACCCTACGAGCAGTACTTC. V and J are TRBV7-9 and TRBJ2-7; 11 bases map to TRBD2. Per the germline V gene, CDR1 is SEHNR and CDR2 is FQNEAQ (reference sequence). Trimming at V came to 5 bases and at J to 2 bases, leaving 8 bases not matched to a gene. The CDR3 is 16 amino acids.

This clone was counted only a few times. The chain carries TRBV7-2 and TRBJ2-1; 9 nucleotides match TRBD2. Germline assignment: CDR1 SGHTA and CDR2 FQGNSA. The CDR3 consists of 16 residues. After removal of 7 bases from V and 9 bases from J, the junction contained 16 bases not matched to a gene. CDR3 bases: TGTGCCAGCATTTTACCCCCGGCCGGGACTAGCAGTGAGCAGTTCTTC. Translated: CASILPPAGTSSEQFF.

The chain carries TRBV15 and TRBJ1-5; TRBD1 matches 10 bases. With V trimmed by 3 bases and J by 6 bases, 8 bases remained unmatched. The germline V gene encodes CDR1 LNHNV and CDR2 YYDKDF (reference sequence). This CDR3 contains 16 residues. The CDR3 bases are TGTGCCACCAGCAGTGGGACAGGGGAACCCCTTCAGCCCCAGCATTTT. This sequence encodes CATSSGTGEPLQPQHF.

This clone occurred a few times. The CDR3 spells CASSRTPGIEEQYF. The DNA of the CDR3 is TGTGCCAGCTCACGGACTCCTGGGATAGAGGAGCAGTACTTC. This chain joins TRBV11-3 and TRBJ2-7, with D maybe TRBD2 (5 bases). The CDR3 is 14 amino acids. Looked up from germline, CDR1 is SGHNT and CDR2 is YENEEA. V dropped 8 bases and J dropped 7 bases, with 21 bases sitting between them.

The V gene is TRBV11-3, the J gene TRBJ1-1; weak D call: TRBD1 (5 bases). This CDR3 is 13 amino acids long. Between the trimmed V and J ends, which lost 5 bases and 5 bases, there was a span of 12 bases. Germline V CDR1 and CDR2: SGHNT, YENEEA. The CDR3 DNA is TGTGCCAGCAGCCAGGAGGAGGGGACTGAAGCTTTCTTT. This translates into CASSQEEGTEAFF.

The table lists this clone with a few counts. This CDR3 reads CASSQDSGGHYEQYF. The CDR3 DNA reads as TGCGCCAGCAGCCAAGATTCGGGGGGGCACTACGAGCAGTACTTC. This chain joins TRBV4-3 and TRBJ2-7; TRBD2 matches at 8 bases. J was trimmed by 3 bases and V by 0 bases; bases with no gene match: 4. From germline, CDR1 is LGHNA and CDR2 YSLEER. The CDR3 runs 15 residues.

The table lists this clone with a few counts. The chain links TRBV7-2 to TRBJ2-3; 11 nucleotides agree with TRBD2. The CDR3 extends over 17 amino acids. Germline V gene data show CDR1 as SGHTA and CDR2 as FQGNSA. The V segment lost 5 bases and the J segment 8 bases; nucleotides outside the gene matches: 15. The DNA of the CDR3 is TGTGCCAGCAGCCACAGTCCCGGGACTAGCGGAGCGGGTACGCAGTATTTT. Its protein product is CASSHSPGTSGAGTQYF.

This clone has a handful of counts. This sequence joins TRBV14 and TRBJ2-1; 10 bases line up with TRBD2. Germline V lookup: CDR1 SGHDN, CDR2 FVKESK. V lost 3 bases and J lost 8; bases outside the gene matches: 10. There are 16 residues in the CDR3. CDR3 nucleotides: TGTGCCAGCAGCCAGGTGCTGGCTAGCGGGAGTTATGAGCAGTTCTTC. This encodes CASSQVLASGSYEQFF. Based on the CDR3 plus reference TRBV14 and TRBJ2-1, the full variable domain is EAGVTQFPSHSVIEKGQTVTLRCDPISGHDNLYWYRRVMGKEIKFLLHFVKESKQDESGMPNNRFLAERTGGTYSTLKVQPAELEDSGVYFCASSQVLASGSYEQFFGPGTRLTVL.

CDR3 sequence: CASSRYGYTF. DNA of the CDR3: TGTGCCAGCAGCCGCTATGGCTACACCTTC. The chain links TRBV28 to TRBJ1-2, with D hard to call. Between the trimmed V and J ends, which lost 6 bases and 4 bases, there was a span of 3 bases. Germline values: CDR1 MDHEN, CDR2 SYDVKM. The CDR3 runs to 10 residues.

V gene TRBV7-2 combines with J gene TRBJ2-1, with TRBD2 matching 7 bases. Germline values: CDR1 SGHTA, CDR2 FQGNSA. Losses at the gene ends were 0 bases for V and 10 bases for J; bases not matched to a gene: 0. This CDR3 comprises 12 residues. Written as DNA, the CDR3 is TGTGCCAGCAGCTTAGCAGCGGGAGAGCAGTTCTTC. The encoded protein is CASSLAAGEQFF.

Only a few counts were recorded for this clone. The CDR3 sequence: CASGSGTMSGELFF. The CDR3 DNA reads TGTGCTAGTGGTTCCGGGACAATGTCCGGGGAGCTGTTTTTT. The chain recombines TRBV12-5 with TRBJ2-2; TRBD1 might be the D (6 bases). V lost 4 bases to trimming and J lost 6 bases, with 12 bases between them. The CDR3 sequence is 14 residues long. CDR1 LGHNT and CDR2 FRNRAP come from the germline V gene.

The chain is built from TRBV5-1 and TRBJ2-5; a possible D gene is TRBD1 (5 bases). CDR1 SGHRS and CDR2 YFSETQ come from the germline V gene. CDR3 length: 13 amino acids. Trimming took off 4 bases at V and 7 bases at J, with 14 bases between the two ends. The DNA of the CDR3 is TGCGCCAGCAGCACCGACAGCTTCGGGACCCAGTACTTC. Amino acids: CASSTDSFGTQYF.

This clone was detected a few times. The same CDR3 can be traced to other DNA sequences in this sample. This rearrangement joins TRBV28 to TRBJ2-3, with TRBD2 matching 8 bases. This CDR3 is built from 15 residues. CDR1 and CDR2 (germline): MDHEN, SYDVKM. V was pared by 6 bases and J by 0 bases, with 5 bases of the junction left unmatched. CDR3 sequence (DNA): TGTGCCAGCAGCTCAAGCGGGGGAAGCACAGATACGCAGTATTTT. Amino acids: CASSSSGGSTDTQYF.